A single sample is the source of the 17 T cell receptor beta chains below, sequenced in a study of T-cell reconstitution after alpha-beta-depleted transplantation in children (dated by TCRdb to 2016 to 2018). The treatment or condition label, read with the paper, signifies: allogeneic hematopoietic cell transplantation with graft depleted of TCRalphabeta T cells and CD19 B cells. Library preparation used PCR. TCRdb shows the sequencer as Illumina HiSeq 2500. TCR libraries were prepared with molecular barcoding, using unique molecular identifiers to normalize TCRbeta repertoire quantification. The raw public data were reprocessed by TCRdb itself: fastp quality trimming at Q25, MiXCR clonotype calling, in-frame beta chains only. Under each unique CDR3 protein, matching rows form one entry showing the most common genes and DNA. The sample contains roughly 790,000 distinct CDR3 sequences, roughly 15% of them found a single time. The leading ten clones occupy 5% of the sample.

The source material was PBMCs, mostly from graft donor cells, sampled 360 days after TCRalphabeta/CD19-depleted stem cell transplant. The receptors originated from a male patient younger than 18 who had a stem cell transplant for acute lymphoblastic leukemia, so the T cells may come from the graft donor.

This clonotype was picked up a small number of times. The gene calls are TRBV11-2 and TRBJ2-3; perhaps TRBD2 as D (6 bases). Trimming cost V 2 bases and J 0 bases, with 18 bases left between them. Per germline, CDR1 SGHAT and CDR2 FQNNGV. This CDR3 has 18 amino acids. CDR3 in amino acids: CASSLKARDWLSTDTQYF. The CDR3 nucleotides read TGTGCCAGCAGCTTAAAGGCCCGGGACTGGCTTAGCACAGATACGCAGTATTTT.

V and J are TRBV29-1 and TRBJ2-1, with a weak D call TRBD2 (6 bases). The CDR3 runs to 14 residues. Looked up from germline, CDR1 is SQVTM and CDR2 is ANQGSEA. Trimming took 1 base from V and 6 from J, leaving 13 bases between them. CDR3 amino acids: CSVEVAGHGNEQFF. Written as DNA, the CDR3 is TGCAGCGTTGAAGTGGCGGGGCACGGCAATGAGCAGTTCTTC.

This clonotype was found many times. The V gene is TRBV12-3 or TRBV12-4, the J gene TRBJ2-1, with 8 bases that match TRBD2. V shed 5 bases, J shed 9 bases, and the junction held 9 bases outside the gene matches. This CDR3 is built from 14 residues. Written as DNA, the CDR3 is TGTGCCAGCAGTGGTTGGGAGCGGGAGCGTGAGCAGTTCTTC. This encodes CASSGWEREREQFF.

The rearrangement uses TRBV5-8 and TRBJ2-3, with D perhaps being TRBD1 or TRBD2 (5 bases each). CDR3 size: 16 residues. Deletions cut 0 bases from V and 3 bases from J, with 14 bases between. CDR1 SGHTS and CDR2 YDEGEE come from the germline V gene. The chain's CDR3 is CASSLVAGARTDTQYF. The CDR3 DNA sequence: TGTGCCAGCAGCTTGGTGGCCGGGGCGCGTACAGATACGCAGTATTTT.

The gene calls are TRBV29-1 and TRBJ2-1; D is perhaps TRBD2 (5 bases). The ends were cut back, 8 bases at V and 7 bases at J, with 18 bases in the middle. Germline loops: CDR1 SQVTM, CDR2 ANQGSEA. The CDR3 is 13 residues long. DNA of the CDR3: TGCAGCTGCGGGCGGACTGACCGGAATGAGCAGTTCTTC. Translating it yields CSCGRTDRNEQFF.

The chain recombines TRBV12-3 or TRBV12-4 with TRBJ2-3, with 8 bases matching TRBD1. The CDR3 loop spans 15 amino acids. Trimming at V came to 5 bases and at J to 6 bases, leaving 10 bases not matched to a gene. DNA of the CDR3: TGTGCCAGCAGTAGATTTACAGGGGGACGGGATACGCAGTATTTT. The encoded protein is CASSRFTGGRDTQYF.

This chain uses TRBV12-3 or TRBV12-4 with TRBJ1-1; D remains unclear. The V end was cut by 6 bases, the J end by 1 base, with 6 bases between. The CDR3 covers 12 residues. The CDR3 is CASRTSNTEAFF. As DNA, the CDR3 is TGTGCCAGCAGAACCTCGAACACTGAAGCTTTCTTT.

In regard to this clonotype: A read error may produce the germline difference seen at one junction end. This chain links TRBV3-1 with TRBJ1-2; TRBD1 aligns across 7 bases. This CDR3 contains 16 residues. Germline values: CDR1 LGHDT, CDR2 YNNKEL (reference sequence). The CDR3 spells CASSRTSKGARYGYAF. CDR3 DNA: TGTGCCAGCAGCCGGACCAGTAAGGGGGCGCGTTATGGCTACGCCTTC.

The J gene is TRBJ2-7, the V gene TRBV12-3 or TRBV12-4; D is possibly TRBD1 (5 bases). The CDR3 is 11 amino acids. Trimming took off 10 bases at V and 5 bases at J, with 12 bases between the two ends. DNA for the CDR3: TGTGCCACAAGAAGGGGCCACGAGCAGTACTTC. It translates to CATRRGHEQYF.

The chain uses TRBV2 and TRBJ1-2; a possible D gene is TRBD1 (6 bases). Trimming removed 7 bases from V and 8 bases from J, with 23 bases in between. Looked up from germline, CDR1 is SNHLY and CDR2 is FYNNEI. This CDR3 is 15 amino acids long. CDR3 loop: CASIIQGMNLNGYTF. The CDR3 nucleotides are TGTGCCAGCATTATACAGGGAATGAATTTGAACGGCTACACCTTC.

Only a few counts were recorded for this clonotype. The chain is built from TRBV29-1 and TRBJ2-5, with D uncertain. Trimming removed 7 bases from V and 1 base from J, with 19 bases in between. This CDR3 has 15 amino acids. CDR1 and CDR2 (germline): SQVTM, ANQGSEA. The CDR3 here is CSARREPPFQETQYF. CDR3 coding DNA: TGCAGCGCCCGAAGGGAACCACCGTTCCAAGAGACCCAGTACTTC.

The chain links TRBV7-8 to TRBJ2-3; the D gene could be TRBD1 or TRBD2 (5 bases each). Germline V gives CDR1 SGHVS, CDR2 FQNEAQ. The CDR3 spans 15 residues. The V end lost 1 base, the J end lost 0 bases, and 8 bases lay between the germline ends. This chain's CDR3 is CASSLGDLSTDTQYF. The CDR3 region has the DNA TGTGCCAGCAGCTTAGGGGACCTGAGCACAGATACGCAGTATTTT.

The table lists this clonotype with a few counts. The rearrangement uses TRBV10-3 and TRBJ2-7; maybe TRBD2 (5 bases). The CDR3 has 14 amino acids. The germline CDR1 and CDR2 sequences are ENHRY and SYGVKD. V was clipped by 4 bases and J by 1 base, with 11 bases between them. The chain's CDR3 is CAISAGGLSYEQYF. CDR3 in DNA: TGTGCCATCAGTGCTGGCGGGCTATCCTACGAGCAGTACTTC.

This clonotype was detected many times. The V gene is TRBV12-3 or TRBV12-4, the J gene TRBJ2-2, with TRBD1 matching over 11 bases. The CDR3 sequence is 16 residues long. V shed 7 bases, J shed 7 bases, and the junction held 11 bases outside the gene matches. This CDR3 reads CASTRGQGARGGELFF. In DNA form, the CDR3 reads TGTGCCAGCACCCGAGGACAGGGGGCGCGAGGCGGGGAGCTGTTTTTT.

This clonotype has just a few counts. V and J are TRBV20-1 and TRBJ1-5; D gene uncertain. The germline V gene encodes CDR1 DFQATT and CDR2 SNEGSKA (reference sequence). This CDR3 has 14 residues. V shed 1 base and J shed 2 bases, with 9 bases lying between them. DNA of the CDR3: TGCAGTGCTAGAGCGGGGTCCGGCAATCAGCCCCAGCATTTT. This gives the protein CSARAGSGNQPQHF.

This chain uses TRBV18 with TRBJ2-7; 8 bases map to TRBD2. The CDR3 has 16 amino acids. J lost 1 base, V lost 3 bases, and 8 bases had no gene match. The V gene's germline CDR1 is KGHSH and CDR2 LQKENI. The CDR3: CASSPLGLVASYEQYF. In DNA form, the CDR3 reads TGTGCCAGCTCACCGCTGGGACTAGTAGCATCCTACGAGCAGTACTTC.

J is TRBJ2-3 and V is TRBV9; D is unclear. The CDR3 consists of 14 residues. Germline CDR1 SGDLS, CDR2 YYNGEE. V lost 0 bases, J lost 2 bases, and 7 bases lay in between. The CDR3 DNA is TGTGCCAGCAGCGTAGATATGATCACAGATACGCAGTATTTT. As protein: CASSVDMITDTQYF. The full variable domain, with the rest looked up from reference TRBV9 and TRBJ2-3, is DSGVTQTPKHLITATGQRVTLRCSPRSGDLSVYWYQQSLDQGLQFLIQYYNGEERAKGNILERFSAQQFPDLHSELNLSSLELGDSALYFCASSVDMITDTQYFGPGTRLTVL.